This T cell receptor (beta chain) was identified in a study of tumor-infiltrating lymphocytes in primary liver carcinoma. CDR3 size: 13 residues. V dropped 9 bases and J dropped 0 bases, with 6 bases sitting between them. The germline gives CDR1 SGHAT, CDR2 FQDESV (reference sequence). This clonotype appeared many times. Between roughly 17 and 31 mg of unsorted bulk tissue served as the source from which RNA and DNA were co-extracted. Total RNA amounting to 500 ng was the source from which TCR beta cDNA was made with a constant-region primer. Three-round nested multiplex PCR performed with slightly modified ARM-PCR produced the TCR beta libraries. PCR rounds one and two used TRBV1-TRBV30 forward primers with a C-beta reverse primer for 10 cycles each. TCRdb called the multiplex PCR reads again in MiXCR, with one record for every CDR3 protein. The sample has about 21,000 distinct CDR3 sequences, over 60% seen once.

The sequence came from a young woman with primary liver carcinoma and hepatitis B virus infection. The chain uses TRBV11-1 and TRBJ2-6; unclear D gene. Sequenced sample: liver tumor tissue from sampling region 1. Subset noted: tumor region T1, superior pole. The CDR3 nucleotides read TGTGCCAGTTCACCCTCTGGGGCCAACGTCCTGACTTTC. Protein sequence: CASSPSGANVLTF.